This TCR beta chain was retrieved from a study of cytomegalovirus exposure and HLA in healthy donors. Study-level findings and limits: Several of the most significant clusters were apparently associated with common viral pathogens in a later analysis.

The study ran its PCR with 60 Vbeta and 13 Jbeta primers. Here immunoSEQ multiplex PCR was the method, and the copy in TCRdb shows in-frame clones only, minus some. The profile shows about 100,000 clones, 60% to 75% of them singletons. Germline V gene sequence: CDR1 SGHTA, CDR2 FQGTGA. The CDR3 has 16 amino acids. The junction had 7 bases not matched to a gene; V was cut back by 2 bases and J by 5 bases. Nominally healthy donors were sampled, though unrecorded immune exposures were likely. As to this clone: Its specificity is not known.

The TCR sequence derives from a man aged 35 to 55 in good health and CMV-seropositive. The J gene is TRBJ2-1, the V gene TRBV7-3, with 9 bases lining up with TRBD1. Material: PBMCs. In nucleotides, the CDR3 is TGTGCCAGCAGCTTATATGGGGGACAGGGACACAATGAGCAGTTCTTC. Amino acids: CASSLYGGQGHNEQFF.